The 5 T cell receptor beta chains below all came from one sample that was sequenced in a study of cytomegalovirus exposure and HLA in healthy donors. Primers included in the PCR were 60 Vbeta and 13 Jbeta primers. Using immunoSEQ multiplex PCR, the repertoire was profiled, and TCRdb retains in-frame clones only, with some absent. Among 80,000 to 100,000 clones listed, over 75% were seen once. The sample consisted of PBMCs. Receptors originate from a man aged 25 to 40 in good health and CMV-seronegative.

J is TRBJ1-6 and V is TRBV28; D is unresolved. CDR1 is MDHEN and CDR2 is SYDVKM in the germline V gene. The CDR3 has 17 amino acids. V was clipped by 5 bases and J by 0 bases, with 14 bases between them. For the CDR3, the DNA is TGTGCCAGCAGTCCCCACGGCGCGGGCTCCTATAATTCACCCCTCCACTTT. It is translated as CASSPHGAGSYNSPLHF.

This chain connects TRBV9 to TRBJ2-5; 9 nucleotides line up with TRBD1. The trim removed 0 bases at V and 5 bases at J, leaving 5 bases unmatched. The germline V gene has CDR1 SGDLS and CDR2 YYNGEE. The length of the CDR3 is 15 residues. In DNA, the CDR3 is TGTGCCAGCAGCGTAGCGGGACAGGGAGGGGAGACCCAGTACTTC. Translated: CASSVAGQGGETQYF.

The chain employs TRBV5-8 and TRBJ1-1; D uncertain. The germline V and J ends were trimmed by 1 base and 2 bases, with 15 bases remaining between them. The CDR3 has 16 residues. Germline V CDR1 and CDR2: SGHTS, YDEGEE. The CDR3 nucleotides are TGTGCCAGCAGCTTGTTAAGAGGCAGACTTAACACTGAAGCTTTCTTT. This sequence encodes CASSLLRGRLNTEAFF.

The CDR3 DNA is TGTGCCAGTCGCCGGGACAGGGCCCAAGAGACCCAGTACTTC. Translation gives CASRRDRAQETQYF. The rearrangement uses TRBV6-1 and TRBJ2-5; 9 nucleotides match TRBD1. CDR1 and CDR2 (germline): MNHNS, SASEGT. With V trimmed by 9 bases and J by 1 base, 6 bases remained unmatched. The CDR3 sequence is 14 residues long.

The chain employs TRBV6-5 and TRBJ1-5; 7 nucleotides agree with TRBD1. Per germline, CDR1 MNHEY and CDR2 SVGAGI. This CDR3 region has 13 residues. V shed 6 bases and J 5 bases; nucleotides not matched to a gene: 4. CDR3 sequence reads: CASRDRSDQPQHF. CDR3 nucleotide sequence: TGTGCCAGCAGGGACAGGTCGGATCAGCCCCAGCATTTT.